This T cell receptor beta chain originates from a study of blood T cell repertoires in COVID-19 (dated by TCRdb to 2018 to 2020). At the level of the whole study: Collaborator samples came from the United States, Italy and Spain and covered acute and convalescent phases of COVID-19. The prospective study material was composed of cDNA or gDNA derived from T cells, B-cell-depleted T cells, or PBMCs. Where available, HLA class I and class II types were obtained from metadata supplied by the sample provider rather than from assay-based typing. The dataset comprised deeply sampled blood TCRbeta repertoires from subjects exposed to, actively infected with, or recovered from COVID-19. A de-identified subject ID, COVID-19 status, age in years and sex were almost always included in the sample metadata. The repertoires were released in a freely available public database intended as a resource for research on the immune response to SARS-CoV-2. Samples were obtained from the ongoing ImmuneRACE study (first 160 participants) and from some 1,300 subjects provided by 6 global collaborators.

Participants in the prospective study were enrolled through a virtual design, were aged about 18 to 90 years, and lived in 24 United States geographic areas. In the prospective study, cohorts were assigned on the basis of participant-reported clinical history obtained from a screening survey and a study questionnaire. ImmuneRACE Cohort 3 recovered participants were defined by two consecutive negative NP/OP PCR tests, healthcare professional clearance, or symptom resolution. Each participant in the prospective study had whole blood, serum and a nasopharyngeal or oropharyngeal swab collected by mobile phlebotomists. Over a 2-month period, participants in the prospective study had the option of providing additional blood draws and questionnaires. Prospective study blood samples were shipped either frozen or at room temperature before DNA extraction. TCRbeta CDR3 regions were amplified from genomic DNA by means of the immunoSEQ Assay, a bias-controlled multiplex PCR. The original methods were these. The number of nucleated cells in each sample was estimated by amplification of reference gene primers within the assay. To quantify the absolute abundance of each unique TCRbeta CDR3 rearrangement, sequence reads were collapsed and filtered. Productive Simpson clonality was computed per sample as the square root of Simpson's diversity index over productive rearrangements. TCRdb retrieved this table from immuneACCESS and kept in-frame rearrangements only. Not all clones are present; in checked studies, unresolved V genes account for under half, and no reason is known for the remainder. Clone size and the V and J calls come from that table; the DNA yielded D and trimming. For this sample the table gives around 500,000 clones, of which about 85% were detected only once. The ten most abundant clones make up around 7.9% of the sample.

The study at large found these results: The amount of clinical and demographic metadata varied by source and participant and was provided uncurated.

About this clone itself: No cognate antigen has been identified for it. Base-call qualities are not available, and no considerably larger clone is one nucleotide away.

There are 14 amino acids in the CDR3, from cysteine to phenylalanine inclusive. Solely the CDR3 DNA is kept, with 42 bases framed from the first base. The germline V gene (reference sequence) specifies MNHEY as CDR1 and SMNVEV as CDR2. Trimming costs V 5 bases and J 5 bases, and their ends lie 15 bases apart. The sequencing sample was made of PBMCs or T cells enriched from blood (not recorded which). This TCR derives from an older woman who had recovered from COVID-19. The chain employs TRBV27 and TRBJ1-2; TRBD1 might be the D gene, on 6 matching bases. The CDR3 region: CASSVFGGPYGYTF. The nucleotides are TGTGCCAGCAGTGTTTTTGGGGGCCCGTATGGCTACACCTTC.